This TCR beta chain was recovered during a study of OX40 agonist ivuxolimab in advanced cancers. Overall study: The treatment was a fully human IgG2 OX40 agonist, ivuxolimab. Across the patients, intravenous ivuxolimab was delivered every 2 weeks at 0.01 to 10 mg/kg. It was permissible to have had prior anti-PD-1, anti-PD-L1 or anti-CTLA-4 therapy, and less than 45% had some.

Using immunoSEQ multiplex PCR, the repertoire was profiled, and TCRdb retains in-frame clones only, with some absent. The sample includes 34,000 or so clones, more than 80% seen only once; the top ten take around a fifth. Findings and limits, study-wide: CD8+ T cells (on average) carried more expanded clones than CD4+ T cells.

V was shortened by 6 bases and J by 0 bases, with 12 bases between the two germline ends. Germline lookup yields CDR1 MNHNS and CDR2 SASEGT. This CDR3 spans 14 amino acids. On this clone: Its antigen is currently unknown.

The TCR sequence derives from an adult with an advanced solid tumor such as melanoma, head and neck, liver or kidney cancer. The chain combines TRBV6-1 with TRBJ2-7, with D perhaps TRBD1 or TRBD2 (5 bases each). This specimen consisted of CD4+ or CD8+ T cells sorted from blood, obtained in a trial of the OX40 agonist ivuxolimab. The CDR3: CASSRDRSSYEQYF. DNA for the CDR3: TGTGCCAGCAGCCGGGACCGAAGCTCCTACGAGCAGTACTTC.